These 30 T cell receptor beta chains share one sample of origin, sequenced in a study of T cell repertoires in cytomegalovirus infection. TCRdb ran MiXCR on the reads and lists one entry per CDR3 protein. This sample has approximately 110,000 distinct CDR3 sequences; 29% occur once, and the top ten carry around 80%. These receptors have no known antigen. The sample here was CD8+ T cells from cultured PBMCs, taken from culture after CMV antigen stimulation. Every receptor here comes from a human donor in good health (CMV status not recorded). Some clones in this sample may be carry-over from other donors' samples.

This clonotype was seen more than once but under ten times. The genes are TRBV5-4 and TRBJ1-1; D not certain. Trimming removed 5 bases at V and 0 bases at J, with 8 bases between. The CDR3 contains 13 residues. Germline V lookup: CDR1 SGHNT, CDR2 YYREEE (reference sequence). This chain's CDR3 is CASRPDVNTEAFF. CDR3 nucleotide sequence: TGTGCCAGCAGGCCGGACGTGAACACTGAAGCTTTCTTT.

This clonotype was recorded a few times. CDR3 bases: TGTGCCAGCAGCTTGACAGGGGGCTTATATGAGCAGTTCTTC. Protein: CASSLTGGLYEQFF. The V and J genes are TRBV7-3 and TRBJ2-1, with 10 bases that match TRBD1. Germline CDR1 is SGHTA and CDR2 is FQGTGA. V lost 3 bases and J lost 8; bases outside the gene matches: 4. The CDR3 runs 14 residues.

This chain links TRBV5-1 with TRBJ2-2; D is undetermined. V was cut by 3 bases and J by 3 bases, with 6 bases left in between. Germline-derived CDR1 and CDR2 are SGHRS and YFSETQ. The CDR3 extends over 13 amino acids. The CDR3: CASSSLDTGELFF. Here the CDR3 DNA reads TGCGCCAGCAGCTCTCTAGACACCGGGGAGCTGTTTTTT.

This sequence joins TRBV11-3 and TRBJ2-3, with 9 bases lining up with TRBD2. After removal of 0 bases from V and 2 bases from J, the junction contained 9 bases not matched to a gene. The CDR3 loop spans 18 amino acids. Per the germline V gene, CDR1 is SGHNT and CDR2 is YENEEA. The CDR3 nucleotides read TGTGCCAGCAGCTTAGACAAGTCTAGCGGGAACCCCACAGATACGCAGTATTTT. Translated, it gives CASSLDKSSGNPTDTQYF.

This clonotype was recorded a few times. The chain joins TRBV6-1 to TRBJ2-5; 7 positions agree with TRBD2. The germline CDR1 and CDR2 sequences are MNHNS and SASEGT. The CDR3 covers 15 residues. Trimming took 7 bases from V and 2 from J; bases not matched to a gene: 10. The CDR3 DNA is TGTGCCAGCAAGCCGCGGGGGATGATACAAGAGACCCAGTACTTC. It translates to CASKPRGMIQETQYF.

This chain joins TRBV27 and TRBJ1-2; perhaps TRBD1 as D (6 bases). V lost 4 bases and J lost 1, with 13 bases in between. Per the germline V gene, CDR1 is MNHEY and CDR2 is SMNVEV (reference sequence). The CDR3 is made up of 15 amino acids. CDR3 region: CASSSPLQGNYGYTF. CDR3 bases: TGTGCCAGCAGTTCACCACTACAGGGTAACTATGGCTACACCTTC.

A remark on this clonotype: Sequence at one end of the junction differs from germline and may be a read error. The genes are TRBV6-5 and TRBJ2-2; either TRBD1 or TRBD2 may supply D (5 bases each). From germline, CDR1 is MNHEY and CDR2 SVGAGI. The CDR3 is 15 amino acids. CDR3 amino acids: CANSAQRGGTGELFF. Here the CDR3 DNA reads TGTGCCAACAGTGCCCAGAGGGGCGGTACCGGGGAGCTGTTTTTT.

This clonotype was detected ten times or more. The chain employs TRBV7-3 and TRBJ2-3; 11 bases map to TRBD2. From germline, CDR1 is SGHTA and CDR2 FQGTGA. V was pared by 6 bases and J by 5 bases, with 10 bases of the junction left unmatched. The CDR3 totals 16 residues. CDR3 protein: CASSSLAGGLGDTQYF. The CDR3 coding sequence is TGTGCCAGCAGTTCCCTAGCGGGGGGCCTAGGAGATACGCAGTATTTT. Filled out from reference TRBV7-3 and TRBJ2-3, the complete variable domain reads GAGVSQTPSNKVTEKGKYVELRCDPISGHTALYWYRQSLGQGPEFLIYFQGTGAADDSGLPNDRFFAVRPEGSVSTLKIQRTERGDSAVYLCASSSLAGGLGDTQYFGPGTRLTVL.

V and J are TRBV4-1 and TRBJ1-2; D call uncertain. Trimming took off 4 bases at V and 1 base at J, with 13 bases between the two ends. The length of the CDR3 is 15 residues. Germline CDR1 MGHRA, CDR2 YSYEKL. The CDR3 reads CASSPFQSFNYGYTF. CDR3 in DNA: TGCGCCAGCAGCCCCTTCCAATCGTTTAACTATGGCTACACCTTC.

This clonotype has only a few counts. V and J are TRBV4-2 and TRBJ2-7, with D maybe TRBD2 (6 bases). Per germline, CDR1 LGHNA and CDR2 YNFKEQ. The V gene lost 0 bases and the J gene lost 4 bases, with 7 bases spanning the gap. CDR3 length: 13 amino acids. In DNA, the CDR3 is TGTGCCAGCAGCCAAGAGGAGGGGTACGAGCAGTACTTC. It codes for CASSQEEGYEQYF.

This sequence joins TRBV7-8 and TRBJ1-4, with D perhaps matching TRBD1 (6 bases). Trimming pared 6 bases from V and 5 bases from J, leaving 16 bases between. Germline lookup yields CDR1 SGHVS and CDR2 FQNEAQ. The CDR3 sequence is 15 residues long. The CDR3 nucleotides are TGTGCCAGCAGGGCTGTGGACAGTGGGAATGAAAAACTGTTTTTT. Amino acids: CASRAVDSGNEKLFF.

This clonotype came up a few times. The chain is built from TRBV27 and TRBJ1-2; no definite D call. The germline V and J ends were trimmed by 6 bases and 0 bases, with 8 bases remaining between them. Germline V lookup: CDR1 MNHEY, CDR2 SMNVEV (reference sequence). The CDR3 runs to 13 residues. The CDR3 nucleotides read TGTGCCAGCAGCCCGACTGCTAACTATGGCTACACCTTC. Amino acid sequence: CASSPTANYGYTF.

This clonotype was detected only a few times. The V and J genes are TRBV7-9 and TRBJ2-7; no definite D call. The CDR3 runs 14 residues. V was trimmed by 0 bases and J by 3 bases, leaving 9 bases between them. Germline V gene lookup returns CDR1 SEHNR and CDR2 FQNEAQ (reference sequence). This CDR3 reads CASSLALNGYEQYF. The CDR3 DNA reads TGTGCCAGCAGCTTAGCTCTTAATGGCTACGAGCAGTACTTC. The variable domain in full, with the rest retrieved from reference TRBV7-9 and TRBJ2-7, is DTGVSQNPRHKITKRGQNVTFRCDPISEHNRLYWYRQTLGQGPEFLTYFQNEAQLEKSRLLSDRFSAERPKGSFSTLEIQRTEQGDSAMYLCASSLALNGYEQYFGPGTRLTVT.

This clonotype has a handful of counts. The rearrangement uses TRBV12-3 or TRBV12-4 and TRBJ2-2, with 7 bases lining up with TRBD2. The CDR3 has 17 residues. Trimming at V came to 6 bases and at J to 0 bases, leaving 10 bases not matched to a gene. The CDR3 DNA reads TGTGCCAGCAGGCCACCGCTAGCGGACGCGAACACCGGGGAGCTGTTTTTT. Amino acid sequence: CASRPPLADANTGELFF.

Only a few counts were recorded for this clonotype. The gene calls are TRBV11-2 and TRBJ1-5; D not resolved. The V and J ends lost 0 bases and 7 bases respectively, with 4 bases between them. The germline CDR1 and CDR2 sequences are SGHAT and FQNNGV. This CDR3 spans 12 amino acids. The CDR3 coding sequence is TGTGCCAGCAGCTTAGATCTGCAGCCCCAGCATTTT. This codes for CASSLDLQPQHF.

The chain combines TRBV7-6 with TRBJ2-2; 14 bases line up with TRBD2. This CDR3 has 21 residues. CDR1 is SGHVS and CDR2 is FNYEAQ in the germline V gene. Trimming cost V 3 bases and J 0 bases; bases outside gene matches: 12. The CDR3 loop reads CASSLGDPGLAGETNTGELFF. The CDR3 DNA is TGTGCCAGCAGCTTGGGGGACCCGGGACTAGCGGGGGAGACGAACACCGGGGAGCTGTTTTTT.

The genes are TRBV5-4 and TRBJ2-7; possibly TRBD1 or TRBD2 for D (6 bases each). Between the trimmed V and J ends, which lost 4 bases and 4 bases, there was a span of 15 bases. The CDR3 totals 14 residues. The germline V gene encodes CDR1 SGHNT and CDR2 YYREEE (reference sequence). CDR3 in amino acids: CASSPLVGGYEQYF. CDR3 coding DNA: TGTGCCAGCAGCCCCTTGGTAGGGGGGTACGAGCAGTACTTC.

This clonotype was counted at least ten times. This sequence joins TRBV27 and TRBJ2-6; D uncertain. CDR1 is MNHEY, CDR2 SMNVEV, per germline (reference sequence). This CDR3 is 13 amino acids long. V was shortened by 6 bases and J by 1 base, with 4 bases between the two germline ends. CDR3 nucleotide sequence: TGTGCCAGCAGCCAATCTGGGGCCAACGTCCTGACTTTC. Its translation is CASSQSGANVLTF. Together with reference TRBV27 and TRBJ2-6, the CDR3 gives the full variable domain: EAQVTQNPRYLITVTGKKLTVTCSQNMNHEYMSWYRQDPGLGLRQIYYSMNVEVTDKGDVPEGYKVSRKEKRNFPLILESPSPNQTSLYFCASSQSGANVLTFGAGSRLTVL.

This clonotype turned up a few times. V is TRBV3-1 and J is TRBJ1-5; 9 bases align to TRBD1. This CDR3 is 16 amino acids long. In germline, CDR1 is LGHDT, CDR2 YNNKEL (reference sequence). V was clipped by 4 bases and J by 1 base; unmatched bases: 5. The CDR3 loop reads CASSPGTGISNQPQHF. The CDR3 DNA reads as TGTGCCAGCAGCCCCGGGACAGGGATAAGCAATCAGCCCCAGCATTTT. Full variable domain (missing parts from reference TRBV3-1 and TRBJ1-5): DTAVSQTPKYLVTQMGNDKSIKCEQNLGHDTMYWYKQDSKKFLKIMFSYNNKELIINETVPNRFSPKSPDKAHLNLHINSLELGDSAVYFCASSPGTGISNQPQHFGDGTRLSIL.

V usage is TRBV2 and J usage is TRBJ2-5, with D tentatively TRBD1 or TRBD2 (5 bases each). The V gene lost 6 bases and the J gene lost 5 bases, with 10 bases spanning the gap. This CDR3 is 12 amino acids long. Germline values: CDR1 SNHLY, CDR2 FYNNEI. The CDR3 DNA reads TGTGCCAGCAGGGGGGAGCGGGAGACCCAGTACTTC. This codes for CASRGERETQYF.

The rearrangement joins TRBV27 to TRBJ1-6; the D gene is possibly TRBD1 (5 bases). CDR3 length: 17 amino acids. Germline lookup yields CDR1 MNHEY and CDR2 SMNVEV (reference sequence). V shed 0 bases and J shed 7 bases, with 16 bases lying between them. The CDR3 is CASSLSIGTASNSPLHF. The CDR3 coding sequence is TGTGCCAGCAGTTTATCGATAGGGACGGCCTCAAATTCACCCCTCCACTTT.

This clonotype has only a few counts. The J gene is TRBJ2-3, the V gene TRBV7-9; 9 positions agree with TRBD1. Trimming removed 5 bases from V and 0 bases from J; junction bases left unmatched: 15. The CDR3 has 19 amino acids. The germline gives CDR1 SEHNR, CDR2 FQNEAQ (reference sequence). CDR3 protein: CASSPPTRQGDLSTDTQYF. DNA for the CDR3: TGTGCCAGCAGCCCCCCTACCCGACAGGGGGACCTGAGCACAGATACGCAGTATTTT. The entire variable domain, with the rest obtained from reference TRBV7-9 and TRBJ2-3, is as follows: DTGVSQNPRHKITKRGQNVTFRCDPISEHNRLYWYRQTLGQGPEFLTYFQNEAQLEKSRLLSDRFSAERPKGSFSTLEIQRTEQGDSAMYLCASSPPTRQGDLSTDTQYFGPGTRLTVL.

This clonotype was detected only once. The chain has TRBV12-3 or TRBV12-4 and TRBJ2-5; D call uncertain. With 5 bases removed from V and 13 bases from J, the gap between germline ends came to 11 bases. The length of the CDR3 is 10 residues. The CDR3 is CASSPIIGYF. The CDR3 DNA sequence: TGTGCCAGCAGTCCAATCATCGGGTACTTC.

This chain uses TRBV27 with TRBJ2-7; D is ambiguous. V was trimmed by 2 bases and J by 1 base, leaving 12 bases between them. This CDR3 has 15 residues. The V gene's germline CDR1 is MNHEY and CDR2 SMNVEV (reference sequence). DNA for the CDR3: TGTGCCAGCAGTTTACGGCAGATCGGATCCTACGAGCAGTACTTC. Amino acids: CASSLRQIGSYEQYF.

The rearrangement links TRBV12-3 or TRBV12-4 to TRBJ2-7, with D perhaps being TRBD1 or TRBD2 (6 bases each). The CDR3 is 14 residues long. V was trimmed by 6 bases and J by 5 bases, leaving 17 bases between them. The CDR3, as DNA: TGTGCCAGCAGCGCGGGACACCCGAAGAACGAGCAGTACTTC. It yields the protein CASSAGHPKNEQYF.

The chain joins TRBV4-1 to TRBJ1-2; the D is unclear. Trimming pared 0 bases from V and 7 bases from J, leaving 6 bases between. This CDR3 is built from 12 residues. Germline V gene lookup returns CDR1 MGHRA and CDR2 YSYEKL. The DNA of the CDR3 is TGCGCCAGCAGCCAAGATACGGGTGGCTACACCTTC. Its translation: CASSQDTGGYTF.

This clonotype showed up just a few times. The J gene is TRBJ1-5, the V gene TRBV5-5; tentatively, D is TRBD1 (5 bases). V shed 5 bases and J shed 2 bases, with 11 bases lying between them. CDR3 length equals 14 residues. Germline-derived CDR1 and CDR2 are SGHKS and YYEKEE (reference sequence). The CDR3 nucleotides are TGTGCCAGCAGGCCGGGACCTGGCAATCAGCCCCAGCATTTT. Its translation is CASRPGPGNQPQHF.

This clonotype has a handful of counts. The chain links TRBV7-9 to TRBJ2-1; TRBD2 agrees at 10 bases. The junction had 3 bases not matched to a gene; V was cut back by 4 bases and J by 6 bases. The CDR3 length is 14 residues. Germline-derived CDR1 and CDR2 are SEHNR and FQNEAQ (reference sequence). CDR3 in DNA: TGTGCCAGCAGCTCACTAGCGGGGCCCAATGAGCAGTTCTTC. Its translation: CASSSLAGPNEQFF.

The rearrangement uses TRBV10-3 and TRBJ2-5; D might be TRBD1 or TRBD2, each matching 5 bases. Germline loops: CDR1 ENHRY, CDR2 SYGVKD. The CDR3 has 14 amino acids. The ends were cut back, 1 base at V and 5 bases at J, with 11 bases in the middle. CDR3 region: CAISELRGPETQYF. The DNA for the CDR3 is TGTGCCATCAGTGAGTTAAGGGGACCGGAGACCCAGTACTTC.

This chain connects TRBV5-3 to TRBJ1-3, with D uncertain. TRBV5-3 belongs to the ORF category, with a function that is uncertain. The CDR3 loop spans 15 amino acids. V was trimmed by 8 bases and J by 0 bases, leaving 15 bases between them. The CDR3 reads CASSMTENSGNTIYF. The CDR3 DNA sequence: TGTGCCAGCAGCATGACCGAAAACTCTGGAAACACCATATATTTT.